The 29 T cell receptor beta chains below were found in one sample sequenced in a study of Graves' ophthalmopathy and Graves' hyperthyroidism. Amplified material comprised TCR beta CDR3 regions derived from RNA transcripts. The first-round RT-PCR employed HTBI primers together with the Qiagen OneStep RT-PCR kit. A multiplex PCR was then performed as the second round. In TCRdb, the multiplex PCR reads were re-called with MiXCR into one record per CDR3 protein. The table shows more than 1,000,000 distinct CDR3 sequences, with about 36% occurring only once. The sequencing sample was made of peripheral blood or thyroid tissue (not recorded which). Receptors originate from an adult man with Graves' hyperthyroidism.

This clonotype showed up just once. Sequence at one end of the junction differs from germline and may be a read error. This chain connects TRBV7-7 to TRBJ2-2, with 9 bases aligning to TRBD1. The germline CDR1 and CDR2 sequences are SSHAT and FNYEAQ (reference sequence). The CDR3 length is 19 residues. The CDR3 here is CASSFRAWTGATNTGELFF. CDR3 DNA: TGCGCCAGCAGCTTCCGGGCTTGGACAGGGGCGACTAACACCGGGGAGCTGTTTTTT.

This clonotype showed up many times. V and J are TRBV7-9 and TRBJ1-2, with TRBD1 matching 9 bases. Germline assignment: CDR1 SEHNR and CDR2 FQNEAQ (reference sequence). V dropped 5 bases and J dropped 5; count of bases not matched to a gene: 6. CDR3 size: 14 residues. CDR3 nucleotides: TGTGCCAGCAGCCCGGGACAGGGTTGGTATGGCTACACCTTC. Protein sequence: CASSPGQGWYGYTF.

This clonotype has more than one count but fewer than ten. The V call is TRBV12-3 or TRBV12-4, the J call TRBJ1-6; the match to TRBD1 covers 10 bases. This CDR3 spans 16 amino acids. The V and J ends lost 5 bases and 5 bases, in that order; junction bases with no gene match: 6. The CDR3 DNA follows: TGTGCCAGCAGTAAGACAGGGGGCCGAGATAATTCACCCCTCCACTTT. Its protein product is CASSKTGGRDNSPLHF.

Ten or more counts support this clonotype. The J gene is TRBJ1-5, the V gene TRBV2; D possibly corresponds to TRBD1 (6 bases). The CDR3 is 14 amino acids. Trimming took off 1 base at V and 6 bases at J, with 10 bases between the two ends. From germline, CDR1 is SNHLY and CDR2 FYNNEI. CDR3 DNA sequence: TGTGCCAGCAGTGAAGTTAGGGGGTTTCAGCCCCAGCATTTT. Encoded protein: CASSEVRGFQPQHF.

This clonotype has a count of ten or more. The chain links TRBV7-2 to TRBJ2-5; D is undetermined. Deletions cut 5 bases from V and 5 bases from J, with 18 bases between. The CDR3 runs to 15 residues. Germline values: CDR1 SGHTA, CDR2 FQGNSA. The CDR3, as DNA: TGTGCCAGCAGCGATTCCGGGCGATCATTGGAGACCCAGTACTTC. It specifies CASSDSGRSLETQYF.

V usage is TRBV7-2 and J usage is TRBJ1-4; D unresolved. The CDR3 sequence is 16 residues long. Germline CDR1 and CDR2: SGHTA and FQGNSA. The germline V and J ends were trimmed by 5 bases and 8 bases, with 21 bases remaining between them. In nucleotides, the CDR3 is TGTGCCAGCAGCCAAGACGGTGGCAGGTCGTTCGAAAAACTGTTTTTT. Translating gives CASSQDGGRSFEKLFF.

This clonotype came up many times. The chain employs TRBV12-3 or TRBV12-4 and TRBJ2-5; the D gene is possibly TRBD1 (6 bases). Trimming cost V 6 bases and J 0 bases, with 14 bases left between them. This CDR3 region has 15 residues. DNA of the CDR3: TGTGCCAGCAGCCCAAAAACAGGGTACCAAGAGACCCAGTACTTC. This translates into CASSPKTGYQETQYF.

Concerning this clonotype: A much larger clonotype is one base distant, so this may be a read error. The chain has TRBV29-1 and TRBJ2-7; no reliable D call. The CDR3 runs 15 residues. Germline V gene data show CDR1 as SQVTM and CDR2 as ANQGSEA. This chain's CDR3 is CSVESDRELTYGQYF. As DNA, the CDR3 is TGCAGCGTTGAATCAGATCGTGAACTCACCTACGGGCAGTACTTC.

There are many counts of this clonotype. A read error is possible here, since a much larger clone lies one base away. This CDR3 reads CASSLTSPLHF. As DNA, the CDR3 is TGTGCCAGCAGCTTAACCTCACCCCTCCACTTT. The chain couples TRBV12-3 or TRBV12-4 to TRBJ1-6; D not certain. V lost 6 bases and J lost 10, with 7 bases in between. CDR3 length: 11 amino acids.

This clonotype occurred a few times. The chain carries TRBV4-3 and TRBJ1-1; 8 bases align to TRBD1. This CDR3 is 20 amino acids long. V trimming: 1 base; J trimming: 0 bases; junction bases outside the gene matches: 16. Germline loops: CDR1 LGHNA, CDR2 YSLEER. CDR3 loop: CASSQAPAQDRVIMNTEAFF. Written as DNA, the CDR3 is TGCGCCAGCAGCCAAGCCCCGGCCCAGGACAGGGTGATCATGAACACTGAAGCTTTCTTT.

This clonotype occurred many times. The gene calls are TRBV12-3 or TRBV12-4 and TRBJ2-5, with D perhaps matching TRBD2 (6 bases). The CDR3 length is 14 residues. The ends were cut back, 5 bases at V and 3 bases at J, with 13 bases in the middle. This chain's CDR3 is CASSATGLEETQYF. CDR3 nucleotides: TGTGCCAGCAGTGCGACGGGACTGGAAGAGACCCAGTACTTC.

The chain carries TRBV2 and TRBJ2-7; 7 bases agree with TRBD2. The CDR3 spans 15 residues. J lost 0 bases, V lost 4 bases, and 6 bases had no gene match. Germline V gene data show CDR1 as SNHLY and CDR2 as FYNNEI. Here the CDR3 reads CASSVGGGYSYEQYF. DNA of the CDR3: TGTGCCAGCAGTGTTGGGGGGGGATACTCCTACGAGCAGTACTTC.

The genes are TRBV12-3 or TRBV12-4 and TRBJ2-1, with a weak D call TRBD2 (6 bases). The CDR3 sequence is 14 residues long. V was shortened by 3 bases and J by 3 bases, with 9 bases between the two germline ends. The CDR3 region is CASSFGTDYNEQFF. CDR3 DNA: TGTGCCAGCAGTTTCGGGACTGACTACAATGAGCAGTTCTTC.

This clonotype came up many times. V usage is TRBV3-1 and J usage is TRBJ1-1; D remains unclear. The CDR3 totals 13 residues. Trimming left V 5 bases short and J 1 base short, with 8 bases between. Germline V gene lookup returns CDR1 LGHDT and CDR2 YNNKEL (reference sequence). CDR3 loop: CASSTQTNTEAFF. DNA for the CDR3: TGTGCCAGCAGCACACAGACGAACACTGAAGCTTTCTTT.

This clonotype was picked up a small number of times. V is TRBV4-1 and J is TRBJ2-7; tentatively, D is TRBD1 (5 bases). The CDR3 runs 13 residues. Trimming shortened V by 3 bases and J by 4 bases, and 10 bases separated the two germline ends. Germline V lookup: CDR1 MGHRA, CDR2 YSYEKL. The CDR3 nucleotides read TGCGCCAGCAGCCATGCAGGGCCGTACGAGCAGTACTTC. Its translation: CASSHAGPYEQYF.

The table lists this clonotype with many counts. The V and J genes are TRBV19 and TRBJ2-7; 7 nucleotides match TRBD1. CDR1 is LNHDA and CDR2 is SQIVND in the germline V gene (reference sequence). The ends lost 9 bases at V and 7 bases at J; junction bases unmatched: 9. The length of the CDR3 is 12 residues. In DNA form, the CDR3 reads TGTGCCAGCCGAGGGGGCGAAATGGAGCAGTACTTC. This translates into CASRGGEMEQYF.

This clonotype was counted between two and nine times. The final CDR3 position lacks the conserved phenylalanine or tryptophan, pointing to a likely read error. V usage is TRBV2 and J usage is TRBJ1-5; D is possibly TRBD1 (5 bases). CDR1 and CDR2 (germline): SNHLY, FYNNEI. The CDR3 consists of 14 residues. V was pared by 9 bases and J by 0 bases, with 12 bases between. The CDR3 loop is CARRTRTSNQPQHL. The CDR3 nucleotides are TGTGCCAGGCGGACAAGAACTAGCAATCAGCCCCAGCATCTT.

This clonotype was observed a few times. CDR3 sequence reads: CASSLLTGTPGELFF. CDR3 DNA sequence: TGCGCCAGCAGCTTACTAACAGGGACCCCCGGGGAGCTGTTTTTT. This rearrangement joins TRBV5-1 to TRBJ2-2; TRBD1 is a possible D gene (6 bases). Trimming left V 2 bases short and J 6 bases short, with 14 bases between. Germline values: CDR1 SGHRS, CDR2 YFSETQ. CDR3 length: 15 residues.

The gene calls are TRBV20-1 and TRBJ2-2; D gene ambiguous. CDR1 and CDR2 (germline): DFQATT, SNEGSKA (reference sequence). Trimming stripped 7 bases from V and 0 bases from J, with 12 bases between. There are 14 residues in the CDR3. This CDR3 is CSESRLANTGELFF. CDR3 coding DNA: TGCAGTGAGTCAAGGCTAGCGAACACCGGGGAGCTGTTTTTT.

The table lists this clonotype with a few counts. V is TRBV6-5 and J is TRBJ1-1; a possible D gene is TRBD1 (5 bases). V gave up 4 bases and J gave up 0 bases, with 15 bases separating them. The germline V gene encodes CDR1 MNHEY and CDR2 SVGAGI. CDR3 size: 16 residues. For the CDR3, the DNA is TGTGCCAGCAGTTCACAAGGGGCCTACCTGAACACTGAAGCTTTCTTT. The encoded protein is CASSSQGAYLNTEAFF.

This clonotype was picked up a small number of times. V usage is TRBV12-3 or TRBV12-4 and J usage is TRBJ2-5; D tentatively reads TRBD1 or TRBD2 (5 bases each). The closer fit of TRBJ2-7 to the DNA end suggests the J call may be wrong. The CDR3 has 16 residues. In nucleotides, the CDR3 is TGTGCCAGCAGTTTAATGAGGGGAGACATGACCTACGAGCAGTACTTC. Amino acids: CASSLMRGDMTYEQYF.

This clonotype occurred a few times. The chain is built from TRBV4-3 and TRBJ1-1; D uncertain. The germline V gene encodes CDR1 LGHNA and CDR2 YSLEER. The V and J ends lost 5 bases and 2 bases respectively, with 15 bases between them. The CDR3 has 15 amino acids. This CDR3 reads CASSWRRVANTEAFF. CDR3 DNA sequence: TGCGCCAGCAGCTGGCGACGGGTTGCAAACACTGAAGCTTTCTTT.

On this clonotype itself: Germline and junction disagree at one end, which may indicate a read error. The chain employs TRBV20-1 and TRBJ1-5; weak D call: TRBD1 (6 bases). CDR3 length equals 15 residues. Germline CDR1 reads DFQATT; CDR2 reads SNEGSKA (reference sequence). The CDR3 DNA follows: TGCAGTGCTCAGGGAAGCACAGGGATCAATCTGCCCCAGCATTTT. Encoded protein: CSAQGSTGINLPQHF.

The chain couples TRBV7-9 to TRBJ2-2; tentatively, D is TRBD1 or TRBD2 (5 bases each). The V and J ends lost 5 bases and 10 bases respectively, with 20 bases between them. CDR3 length equals 15 residues. The germline gives CDR1 SEHNR, CDR2 FQNEAQ (reference sequence). The CDR3 bases are TGTGCCAGCAGCCACCAACGGGGCCGTTTGGCGGAGCTGTTTTTT. As protein: CASSHQRGRLAELFF.

This clonotype was seen many times. The rearrangement uses TRBV7-3 and TRBJ2-2, with D maybe TRBD2 (6 bases). Trimming took 2 bases from V and 4 from J, leaving 11 bases between them. Germline V gene lookup returns CDR1 SGHTA and CDR2 FQGTGA. The CDR3 runs to 15 residues. CDR3 region: CASSLGLASTGELFF. CDR3 nucleotides: TGTGCCAGCAGCTTAGGGCTAGCGAGCACCGGGGAGCTGTTTTTT.

The chain uses TRBV15 and TRBJ2-7; TRBD2 agrees at 14 bases. CDR1 and CDR2 from the germline V gene are LNHNV and YYDKDF (reference sequence). V was clipped by 5 bases and J by 2 bases; unmatched bases: 8. The CDR3 runs 17 residues. CDR3: CATSLGTSGSRPYEQYF. CDR3 DNA sequence: TGTGCCACCAGCCTAGGGACTAGCGGGAGCCGACCCTACGAGCAGTACTTC.

This clonotype showed up many times. The chain combines TRBV10-2 with TRBJ2-5; TRBD2 agrees at 10 bases. In germline, CDR1 is WSHSY, CDR2 SAAADI. Trimming removed 0 bases from V and 1 base from J; junction bases left unmatched: 8. This CDR3 is built from 18 residues. CDR3 in DNA: TGCGCCAGCAGTGAGTCGGGTAGCGGGGGGCCCCCCCAAGAGACCCAGTACTTC. Its translation: CASSESGSGGPPQETQYF.

This clonotype was observed a handful of times. The chain carries TRBV24-1 and TRBJ2-5, with TRBD1 matching 7 bases. J gave up 4 bases and V 11 bases, and 15 bases lay outside the gene matches. CDR3 size: 15 residues. Looked up from germline, CDR1 is KGHDR and CDR2 is SFDVKD. This CDR3 reads CASSHTGASRETQYF. In DNA form, the CDR3 reads TGTGCCAGCAGCCACACAGGGGCCAGCCGAGAGACCCAGTACTTC.

In this sample, this clonotype turned up many times. The rearrangement links TRBV7-2 to TRBJ1-2, with 8 bases fitting TRBD1. J lost 5 bases, V lost 5 bases, and 10 bases had no gene match. The germline V gene encodes CDR1 SGHTA and CDR2 FQGNSA. The CDR3 is 15 residues long. The CDR3 DNA follows: TGTGCCAGCAGCAGGGGACAGGAAGCTATGTATGGCTACACCTTC. The encoded protein is CASSRGQEAMYGYTF.